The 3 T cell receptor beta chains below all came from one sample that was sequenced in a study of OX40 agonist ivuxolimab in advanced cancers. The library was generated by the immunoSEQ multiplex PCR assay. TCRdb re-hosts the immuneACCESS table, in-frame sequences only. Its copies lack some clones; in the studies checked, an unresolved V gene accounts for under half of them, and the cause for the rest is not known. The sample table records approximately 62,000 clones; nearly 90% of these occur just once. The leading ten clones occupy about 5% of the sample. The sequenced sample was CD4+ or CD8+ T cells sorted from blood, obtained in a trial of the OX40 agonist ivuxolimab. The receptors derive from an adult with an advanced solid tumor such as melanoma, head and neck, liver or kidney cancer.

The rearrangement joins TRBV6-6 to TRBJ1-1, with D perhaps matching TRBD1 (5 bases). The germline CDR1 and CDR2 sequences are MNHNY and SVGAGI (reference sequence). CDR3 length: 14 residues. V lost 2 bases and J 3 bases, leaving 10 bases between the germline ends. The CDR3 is CASSYVGGDTEAFF. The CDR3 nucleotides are TGTGCCAGCAGTTACGTCGGGGGGGACACTGAAGCTTTCTTT.

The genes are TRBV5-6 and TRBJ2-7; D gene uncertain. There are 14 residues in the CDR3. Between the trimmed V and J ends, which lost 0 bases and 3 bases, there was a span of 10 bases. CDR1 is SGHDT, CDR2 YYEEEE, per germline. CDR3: CASSLAGSNYEQYF. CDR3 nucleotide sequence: TGTGCCAGCAGCTTGGCCGGTTCAAACTACGAGCAGTACTTC.

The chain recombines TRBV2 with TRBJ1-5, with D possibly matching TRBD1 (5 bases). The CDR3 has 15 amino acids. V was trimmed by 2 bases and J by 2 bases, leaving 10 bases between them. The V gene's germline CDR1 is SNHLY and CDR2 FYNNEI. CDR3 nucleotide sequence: TGTGCCAGCAGTGAAACCGGGGACGGCAATCAGCCCCAGCATTTT. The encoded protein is CASSETGDGNQPQHF.